The 10 T cell receptor beta chains in this list originate from one sample, sequenced in a study of T cells expressing NK-cell markers. Reprocessing the 5' RACE reads, TCRdb reports a single entry for every CDR3 protein and omits DNA. The sample holds 90,000 to 130,000 distinct CDR3 sequences. The sample consisted of blood T cells: a sorted CD56 or NKG2C T cell subset, CD4+ or CD8+ T cells, or bulk PBMC T cells (not recorded which). These TCRs come from a woman aged 18 to 75 in good health.

J is TRBJ2-6 and V is TRBV6-5; TCRdb returns TRBD1, unconfirmable since there is no DNA. The CDR3 is 15 amino acids. In germline, CDR1 is MNHEY, CDR2 SVGAGI. The CDR3 region is CASSYRDSGANVLTF.

This rearrangement joins TRBV12-3 or TRBV12-4 to TRBJ2-1; TCRdb's D call, TRBD2, is unchecked because there is no DNA. This CDR3 region has 15 residues. Here the CDR3 reads CASSPTSPPYNEQFF.

The V and J genes are TRBV6-1 and TRBJ2-1; with no DNA, the TCRdb D assignment of TRBD1 cannot be verified. Germline-derived CDR1 and CDR2 are MNHNS and SASEGT. The CDR3 runs to 16 residues. CDR3 loop: CASSRGGAGEGNEQFF.

The chain combines TRBV20-1 with TRBJ2-5; TCRdb returns TRBD1, unconfirmable since there is no DNA. Germline lookup yields CDR1 DFQATT and CDR2 SNEGSKA (reference sequence). The CDR3 extends over 15 amino acids. This CDR3 is CSAIKLGGTQETQYF.

This sequence joins TRBV12-3 or TRBV12-4 and TRBJ2-1; no DNA is available, so the TRBD2 call from TCRdb remains unchecked. The CDR3 consists of 17 residues. The CDR3 sequence is CASRGEVAGGPDNEQFF.

The chain has TRBV29-1 and TRBJ2-7; TCRdb designates TRBD2, a call that cannot be tested without DNA. In germline, CDR1 is SQVTM, CDR2 ANQGSEA. This CDR3 has 14 amino acids. CDR3 residues: CSVAGLAGVLEQYF.

The chain employs TRBV5-5 and TRBJ1-2; TCRdb's D gene call, TRBD1, goes unchecked for lack of DNA. The germline V gene encodes CDR1 SGHKS and CDR2 YYEKEE (reference sequence). The CDR3 length is 14 residues. The CDR3: CASSLGAGDYGYTF.

The CDR3 here is CASSVLAGGPNTGELFF. The rearrangement joins TRBV5-4 to TRBJ2-2; TCRdb names TRBD2, which stays unverified in the absence of DNA. CDR3 length: 17 amino acids. Germline assignment: CDR1 SGHNT and CDR2 YYREEE (reference sequence).

The chain couples TRBV15 to TRBJ2-3; TCRdb's D gene call, TRBD2, goes unchecked for lack of DNA. Germline CDR1 LNHNV, CDR2 YYDKDF (reference sequence). The CDR3 is 18 residues long. CDR3 region: CATSRKRPGTSATDTQYF.

The chain has TRBV19 and TRBJ2-7; no DNA is available, so the TRBD1 call from TCRdb remains unchecked. CDR1 LNHDA and CDR2 SQIVND come from the germline V gene (reference sequence). This CDR3 region has 16 residues. The chain's CDR3 is CASSIDLGDTGYEQYF.